Below are 32 T cell receptor beta chains sequenced from a single sample in a study of shared clonotypes between healthy human individuals. Profiled with immunoSEQ multiplex PCR; TCRdb holds only in-frame clones, not every one. This sample has roughly 500,000 clones; 96% occur once, and the top ten carry 0.055% to 0.075%. Sequencing was carried out using naive CD4+ T cells sorted from blood. The subset denotes: CD45RA+ positively selected. These receptors all come from a woman in her thirties in good health.

The chain combines TRBV28 with TRBJ1-2, with 7 positions matching TRBD1. V lost 5 bases, J lost 2 bases, and 2 bases stayed unmatched. CDR3 length equals 13 residues. CDR1 is MDHEN, CDR2 SYDVKM, per germline. Written as DNA, the CDR3 is TGTGCCAGCAGTACGACAGGGAACTATGGCTACACCTTC. This sequence encodes CASSTTGNYGYTF.

This clone was observed a handful of times. The V gene is TRBV30, the J gene TRBJ1-1; D not resolved. Trimming stripped 6 bases from V and 0 bases from J, with 11 bases between. The CDR3 has 13 amino acids. CDR1 GTSNPN and CDR2 SVGIG come from the germline V gene (reference sequence). The CDR3 nucleotides read TGTGCCTGCCATTCGGCTGTGAACACTGAAGCTTTCTTT. As protein: CACHSAVNTEAFF.

The chain couples TRBV21-1 to TRBJ2-2; the listed D gene, TRBD1, was not tested against the DNA. TRBV21-1 is a recognized pseudogene. This CDR3 is built from 17 residues. In DNA form, the CDR3 reads TGTGCCAGCACCCATATGTCAGACATCTGCAACACCGGGGAGCTGTTTTTT. It translates to CASTHMSDICNTGELFF.

The V and J genes are TRBV6-5 and TRBJ2-5; possible D gene TRBD2, 6 bases. Trimming shortened V by 4 bases and J by 9 bases, and 15 bases separated the two germline ends. Germline lookup yields CDR1 MNHEY and CDR2 SVGAGI. The CDR3 runs 13 residues. The chain's CDR3 is CASSSAGHGAQYF. The DNA of the CDR3 is TGTGCCAGCAGTTCGGCGGGGCATGGCGCCCAGTACTTC.

The chain combines TRBV5-5 with TRBJ1-5, with a possible D match to TRBD1 (5 bases). V lost 0 bases and J 7 bases, leaving 11 bases between the germline ends. The CDR3 loop spans 14 amino acids. CDR1 is SGHKS, CDR2 YYEKEE, per germline (reference sequence). The CDR3 sequence is CASSLGGGRQPQHF. The DNA of the CDR3 is TGTGCCAGCAGCTTGGGTGGGGGACGGCAGCCCCAGCATTTT.

The chain links TRBV28 to TRBJ1-4, with D hard to call. Trimming left V 3 bases short and J 10 bases short, with 6 bases between. Per the germline V gene, CDR1 is MDHEN and CDR2 is SYDVKM. This CDR3 contains 11 residues. The CDR3 nucleotides are TGTGCCAGCAGTTTTGAGCGAAAACTGTTTTTT. Its protein is CASSFERKLFF. The full variable domain, completed using reference TRBV28 and TRBJ1-4, is DVKVTQSSRYLVKRTGEKVFLECVQDMDHENMFWYRQDPGLGLRLIYFSYDVKMKEKGDIPEGYSVSREKKERFSLILESASTNQTSMYLCASSFERKLFFGSGTQLSVL.

The V gene is TRBV10-2, the J gene TRBJ2-3; TRBD2 aligns across 13 bases. The V gene's germline CDR1 is WSHSY and CDR2 SAAADI. With 9 bases clipped from V and 6 bases from J, the junction kept 6 bases outside the gene matches. The length of the CDR3 is 14 residues. This CDR3 reads CASQLAGGPDTQYF. The CDR3 DNA follows: TGCGCCAGTCAACTAGCGGGAGGGCCCGATACGCAGTATTTT.

This chain uses TRBV7-8 with TRBJ2-7; D perhaps matches TRBD1 (6 bases). CDR1 and CDR2 from the germline V gene are SGHVS and FQNEAQ. This CDR3 spans 12 amino acids. Deletions cut 5 bases from V and 5 bases from J, with 10 bases between. The CDR3: CASSIQGHEQYF. The CDR3 nucleotides are TGTGCCAGCAGCATACAGGGTCACGAGCAGTACTTC. Drawing the rest from reference TRBV7-8 and TRBJ2-7, the complete variable domain is GAGVSQSPRYKVAKRGQDVALRCDPISGHVSLFWYQQALGQGPEFLTYFQNEAQLDKSGLPSDRFFAERPEGSVSTLKIQRTQQEDSAVYLCASSIQGHEQYFGPGTRLTVT.

The V call is TRBV21-1, the J call TRBJ2-7; the D segment call TRBD2 is taken from the table without a DNA check. TRBV21-1 is tagged as a pseudogene. The CDR3 sequence is 16 residues long. CDR3 in DNA: TGTGCCAGCAGCAGACGGCCCCCCTACGGAGTTTACGAGCAGTACTTC. Amino acids: CASSRRPPYGVYEQYF.

The chain has TRBV15 and TRBJ1-1; no definite D call. The CDR3 consists of 13 residues. V was pared by 2 bases and J by 5 bases, with 9 bases between. CDR1 and CDR2 from the germline V gene are LNHNV and YYDKDF (reference sequence). CDR3 bases: TGTGCCACCAGCAGATCTCTGTGGACTGAAGCTTTCTTT. It encodes CATSRSLWTEAFF.

This clone is a singleton in its sample. The rearrangement links TRBV28 to TRBJ1-3, with D uncertain. Per germline, CDR1 MDHEN and CDR2 SYDVKM. The CDR3 consists of 13 residues. The V end lost 3 bases, the J end lost 0 bases, and 3 bases lay between the germline ends. The CDR3 loop is CASSFSSGNTIYF. CDR3 bases: TGTGCCAGCAGTTTTAGCTCTGGAAACACCATATATTTT.

The rearrangement uses TRBV5-4 and TRBJ1-1; 8 bases agree with TRBD1. Germline V lookup: CDR1 SGHNT, CDR2 YYREEE (reference sequence). The CDR3 is 15 amino acids. After removal of 1 base from V and 2 bases from J, the junction contained 4 bases not matched to a gene. This CDR3 reads CASSLTGQGNTEAFF. CDR3 DNA sequence: TGTGCCAGCAGCTTGACCGGACAGGGAAACACTGAAGCTTTCTTT. Combining the CDR3 with reference TRBV5-4 and TRBJ1-1 gives the whole variable domain ETGVTQSPTHLIKTRGQQVTLRCSSQSGHNTVSWYQQALGQGPQFIFQYYREEENGRGNFPPRFSGLQFPNYSSELNVNALELDDSALYLCASSLTGQGNTEAFFGQGTRLTVV.

DNA for the CDR3: TGTGCCAGCAGCGCCCAGGGTCGTAAACGCATGAACACTGAAGCTTTCTTT. This encodes CASSAQGRKRMNTEAFF. The V gene is TRBV7-9, the J gene TRBJ1-1; TRBD1 is a possible D gene (5 bases). This CDR3 is built from 17 residues. Germline V gene data show CDR1 as SEHNR and CDR2 as FQNEAQ (reference sequence). Trimming took 5 bases from V and 0 from J, leaving 19 bases between them.

The chain carries TRBV5-1 and TRBJ2-5; no clear D gene. The CDR3 is made up of 17 amino acids. Germline CDR1 reads SGHRS; CDR2 reads YFSETQ. Trimming removed 0 bases at V and 5 bases at J, with 20 bases between. The CDR3 sequence: CASSLAPGGPTRETQYF. Written as DNA, the CDR3 is TGCGCCAGCAGCTTGGCCCCCGGCGGCCCCACCCGGGAGACCCAGTACTTC.

The chain uses TRBV5-1 and TRBJ2-7, with D possibly being TRBD2 (7 bases). The length of the CDR3 is 16 residues. V was clipped by 4 bases and J by 6 bases, with 23 bases between them. Looked up from germline, CDR1 is SGHRS and CDR2 is YFSETQ. CDR3 region: CASSPALSGEGGEQYF. The CDR3 coding sequence is TGCGCCAGCAGCCCGGCCCTCTCAGGGGAGGGGGGCGAGCAGTACTTC.

This rearrangement joins TRBV28 to TRBJ2-7; 9 nucleotides agree with TRBD2. Per germline, CDR1 MDHEN and CDR2 SYDVKM. J lost 3 bases, V lost 10 bases, and 7 bases had no gene match. The length of the CDR3 is 13 residues. CDR3 sequence reads: CATASSGVYEQYF. CDR3 nucleotides: TGTGCCACAGCCTCTAGCGGGGTCTACGAGCAGTACTTC. The variable domain in full, with the rest retrieved from reference TRBV28 and TRBJ2-7, is DVKVTQSSRYLVKRTGEKVFLECVQDMDHENMFWYRQDPGLGLRLIYFSYDVKMKEKGDIPEGYSVSREKKERFSLILESASTNQTSMYLCATASSGVYEQYFGPGTRLTVT.

The V gene is TRBV10-3, the J gene TRBJ2-5; 12 nucleotides agree with TRBD2. The CDR3 covers 16 residues. The V gene's germline CDR1 is ENHRY and CDR2 SYGVKD. The V and J ends lost 5 bases and 3 bases, in that order; junction bases with no gene match: 7. In DNA form, the CDR3 reads TGTGCCATCAGTCTAGCGGGAGGGCCGAGGAAAGAGACCCAGTACTTC. The encoded protein is CAISLAGGPRKETQYF.

The rearrangement joins TRBV19 to TRBJ2-1, with 11 bases matching TRBD2. J lost 0 bases, V lost 5 bases, and 6 bases had no gene match. The CDR3 extends over 17 amino acids. Looked up from germline, CDR1 is LNHDA and CDR2 is SQIVND (reference sequence). Here the CDR3 reads CASSDSGRGYSYNEQFF. In DNA form, the CDR3 reads TGTGCCAGTAGTGATAGCGGGAGGGGTTACTCCTACAATGAGCAGTTCTTC.

The V call is TRBV18, the J call TRBJ2-7; D is unclear. In germline, CDR1 is KGHSH, CDR2 LQKENI. The CDR3 has 14 amino acids. V lost 0 bases and J lost 2, with 8 bases in between. The CDR3 region is CASSPPAPAYEQYF. CDR3 nucleotides: TGTGCCAGCTCACCACCAGCGCCAGCCTACGAGCAGTACTTC.

This CDR3 reads CASSPRGVWQPQHF. The CDR3 bases are TGTGCCAGCAGCCCCCGAGGGGTTTGGCAGCCCCAGCATTTT. The rearrangement links TRBV6-1 to TRBJ1-5, with D possibly TRBD1 on 5 matching bases. V lost 6 bases to trimming and J lost 7 bases, with 16 bases between them. The CDR3 contains 14 residues. Germline CDR1 reads MNHNS; CDR2 reads SASEGT.

The chain couples TRBV6-1 to TRBJ1-5; 8 nucleotides match TRBD1. Trimming removed 4 bases from V and 5 bases from J; junction bases left unmatched: 4. Germline V gene sequence: CDR1 MNHNS, CDR2 SASEGT. CDR3 length equals 14 residues. CDR3 sequence reads: CASSGQGAYQPQHF. In DNA, the CDR3 is TGTGCCAGCAGTGGCCAGGGGGCCTATCAGCCCCAGCATTTT.

The V gene is TRBV30, the J gene TRBJ1-6; a possible D gene is TRBD1 (5 bases). The CDR3 spans 13 residues. The V and J ends lost 4 bases and 6 bases respectively, with 10 bases between them. CDR1 is GTSNPN, CDR2 SVGIG, per germline (reference sequence). In DNA form, the CDR3 reads TGTGCCTGGAATTGGGACGGTAATTCACCCCTCCACTTT. This codes for CAWNWDGNSPLHF.

The chain joins TRBV6-5 to TRBJ2-7, with D possibly being TRBD2 (5 bases). Germline V gene sequence: CDR1 MNHEY, CDR2 SVGAGI. Trimming cost V 6 bases and J 3 bases, with 6 bases left between them. The CDR3 is 11 residues long. As DNA, the CDR3 is TGTGCCAGCAGAACTAGCTACGAGCAGTACTTC. Protein: CASRTSYEQYF.

This clone has just one count. The chain is built from TRBV29-1 and TRBJ2-3, with unresolved D. There are 10 residues in the CDR3. V lost 7 bases to trimming and J lost 2 bases, with 4 bases between them. CDR1 is SQVTM, CDR2 ANQGSEA, per germline. This CDR3 reads CSGHTDTQYF. CDR3 DNA sequence: TGCAGCGGACACACAGATACGCAGTATTTT.

The chain has TRBV19 and TRBJ1-1, with 7 bases fitting TRBD1. Trimming at V came to 5 bases and at J to 4 bases, leaving 4 bases not matched to a gene. CDR1 LNHDA and CDR2 SQIVND come from the germline V gene (reference sequence). The CDR3 length is 13 residues. This CDR3 reads CASSERQGTEAFF. The DNA for the CDR3 is TGTGCCAGTAGTGAGCGACAGGGCACTGAAGCTTTCTTT.

This chain joins TRBV11-2 and TRBJ2-1; 7 bases fit TRBD1. V was pared by 3 bases and J by 7 bases, with 9 bases of the junction left unmatched. Germline V lookup: CDR1 SGHAT, CDR2 FQNNGV. The CDR3 runs 15 residues. In DNA, the CDR3 is TGTGCCAGCAGCTTCACCGGGACAGCCTCGAATGAGCAGTTCTTC. This sequence encodes CASSFTGTASNEQFF. The variable domain in full, completed from reference TRBV11-2 and TRBJ2-1, reads EAGVAQSPRYKIIEKRQSVAFWCNPISGHATLYWYQQILGQGPKLLIQFQNNGVVDDSQLPKDRFSAERLKGVDSTLKIQPAKLEDSAVYLCASSFTGTASNEQFFGPGTRLTVL.

This chain links TRBV6-5 with TRBJ2-7; 7 positions agree with TRBD2. CDR1 MNHEY and CDR2 SVGAGI come from the germline V gene. Unmatched junction bases numbered 10, after V lost 2 bases and J lost 6 bases. The CDR3 is 15 amino acids. The CDR3 spells CASSYVSGPDSEQYF. In nucleotides, the CDR3 is TGTGCCAGCAGTTACGTTAGCGGGCCTGATTCCGAGCAGTACTTC.

The chain employs TRBV28 and TRBJ2-1; D is undetermined. The CDR3 has 15 residues. Trimming took 6 bases from V and 6 from J, leaving 18 bases between them. The germline gives CDR1 MDHEN, CDR2 SYDVKM. Here the CDR3 DNA reads TGTGCCAGCAGGGGTGTTATCTCGCCTCGCAATGAGCAGTTCTTC. Encoded protein: CASRGVISPRNEQFF.

The chain couples TRBV27 to TRBJ2-5, with D possibly being TRBD2 (5 bases). Judging by the DNA end, TRBJ2-7 fits better; the J call may be wrong. CDR1 is MNHEY and CDR2 is SMNVEV in the germline V gene (reference sequence). The CDR3 spans 15 residues. CDR3 DNA: TGTGCCAGCAGTTTAGCTAGCACCAGATCCTACGAGCAGTACTTC. It specifies CASSLASTRSYEQYF.

The V call is TRBV6-5, the J call TRBJ2-3; maybe TRBD2 (6 bases). Germline V CDR1 and CDR2: MNHEY, SVGAGI. V was clipped by 1 base and J by 6 bases, with 17 bases between them. This CDR3 is built from 16 residues. The CDR3 spells CASSYFSGLATDTQYF. The DNA of the CDR3 is TGTGCCAGCAGTTACTTCTCTGGTCTAGCGACGGATACGCAGTATTTT.

V gene TRBV30 combines with J gene TRBJ1-1, with D possibly TRBD1 on 5 matching bases. CDR3 length equals 12 residues. Deletions cut 1 base from V and 11 bases from J, with 14 bases between. Germline V lookup: CDR1 GTSNPN, CDR2 SVGIG (reference sequence). The CDR3 loop is CAWSASLGGAFF. In DNA form, the CDR3 reads TGTGCCTGGAGTGCTTCCTTGGGGGGGGCTTTCTTT.

The chain employs TRBV6-1 and TRBJ1-2; no firm D call. Deletions cut 6 bases from V and 1 base from J, with 9 bases between. Germline-derived CDR1 and CDR2 are MNHNS and SASEGT. The CDR3 has 13 amino acids. The CDR3, as DNA: TGTGCCAGCAGCCGGTCGGTTAACTATGGCTACACCTTC. Translating it yields CASSRSVNYGYTF.